The sequence of this T cell receptor beta chain was determined in a study of monozygotic twins with inflammatory bowel disease. Regarding the study as a whole: Healthy co-twins showed greater TCRbeta diversity (inverse Simpson) than IBD patients. Fewer clonotypes were shared with others by IBD patients than by healthy twins, especially with disease activity.

Blood was drawn once per donor, and each sample measured 2 to 3 ml. To note about this clonotype: The target antigen is unknown.

The CDR3 length is 15 residues. CDR1 SGHDT and CDR2 YYEEEE come from the germline V gene. UMIs containing a 6-nucleotide sample barcode were added via template switching. TCRdb reprocessed the 5' RACE reads and keeps a single row for each CDR3 protein, giving no DNA. The sample holds around 400,000 distinct CDR3 sequences. The sample taken for sequencing was blood. This rearrangement joins TRBV5-6 to TRBJ2-1; with no DNA, the TCRdb D assignment of TRBD2 cannot be verified. This clonotype originated in a human donor with ulcerative colitis or Crohn's disease, or a healthy co-twin of an affected twin (not recorded which). The CDR3 region is CASSLAAGVENEQFF. The full variable domain, completed using reference TRBV5-6 and TRBJ2-1, is DAGVTQSPTHLIKTRGQQVTLRCSPKSGHDTVSWYQQALGQGPQFIFQYYEEEERQRGNFPDRFSGHQFPNYSSELNVNALLLGDSALYLCASSLAAGVENEQFFGPGTRLTVL.